Listed here is a single TCR beta chain. Its antigen is unidentified. This sample is part of a study of cytomegalovirus exposure and HLA in healthy donors. Study conclusions and caveats: A link between a missense DCLRE1C variant and TCR beta V- and J-gene trimming emerged from a later analysis. In an earlier analysis, in about 530 donors, most V segments appeared productive either ~90% or ~30% of the time. HLA-A and HLA-B allele assignments for most subjects were reportedly predicted accurately using TCR beta sequences.

The PCR contained 60 Vbeta and 13 Jbeta primers. Using immunoSEQ multiplex PCR, the repertoire was profiled, and TCRdb retains in-frame clones only, with some absent. The sample lists over 150,000 clones; more than 75% were seen once. The sequencing input was PBMCs. This receptor was identified in a woman aged 40 to 49 in good health and CMV-seropositive.

The CDR3 coding sequence is TGTGCCAGCAGCCCCTTTGGGACTAGCTCCTACAATGAGCAGTTCTTC. It translates to CASSPFGTSSYNEQFF. The J gene is TRBJ2-1, the V gene TRBV7-2; 8 bases are shared with TRBD2. Per germline, CDR1 SGHTA and CDR2 FQGNSA. Unmatched junction bases numbered 6, after V lost 5 bases and J lost 0 bases. This CDR3 has 16 residues. Supplemented by reference TRBV7-2 and TRBJ2-1, the full variable domain reads GAGVSQSPSNKVTEKGKDVELRCDPISGHTALYWYRQSLGQGLEFLIYFQGNSAPDKSGLPSDRFSAERTGGSVSTLTIQRTQQEDSAVYLCASSPFGTSSYNEQFFGPGTRLTVL.